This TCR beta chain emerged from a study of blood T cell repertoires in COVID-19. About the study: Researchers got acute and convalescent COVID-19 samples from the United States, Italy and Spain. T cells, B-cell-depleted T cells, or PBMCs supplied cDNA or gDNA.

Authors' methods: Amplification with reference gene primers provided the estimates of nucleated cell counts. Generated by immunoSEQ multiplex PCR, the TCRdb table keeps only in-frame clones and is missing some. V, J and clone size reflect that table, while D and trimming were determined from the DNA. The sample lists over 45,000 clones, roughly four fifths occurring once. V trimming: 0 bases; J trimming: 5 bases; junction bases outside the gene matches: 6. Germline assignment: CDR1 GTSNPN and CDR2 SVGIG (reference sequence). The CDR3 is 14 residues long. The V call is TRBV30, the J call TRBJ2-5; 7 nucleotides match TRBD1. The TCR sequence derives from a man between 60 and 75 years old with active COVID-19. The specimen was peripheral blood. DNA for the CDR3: TGTGCCTGGAGTGTGGAAGGGGGCCAGGAGACCCAGTACTTC. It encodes CAWSVEGGQETQYF.